This TCR beta chain was captured by sequencing in a study of blood T cell repertoires in COVID-19. Study information: Collection of acute and convalescent COVID-19 samples took place in the United States, Italy and Spain.

The CDR3 is made up of 15 amino acids. Deletions cut 1 base from V and 1 base from J, with 7 bases between. Germline lookup yields CDR1 SGHTA and CDR2 FQGTGA. Adults between roughly 18 and 95 years of age took part from under 25 US areas. Recovery among Cohort 3 donors was established by two negative PCRs, clearance, or symptom resolution. Original handling: It was from reference gene primer amplification that nucleated cell counts were estimated. The protocol was immunoSEQ multiplex PCR, while the TCRdb copy is restricted to in-frame clones and leaves out a portion. V, J and clone size are taken as reported in that table, and D and trimming were inferred from the DNA itself. The table shows roughly 230,000 clones, with 65% to 85% occurring only once.

The source material was PBMCs or T cells enriched from blood (not recorded which). This receptor was obtained from a man between 45 and 60 years old who had recovered from COVID-19. The chain has TRBV7-3 and TRBJ2-2; D is perhaps TRBD2 (6 bases). For the CDR3, the DNA is TGTGCCAGCAGCTTAATGGGAGGGAACACCGGGGAGCTGTTTTTT. It yields the protein CASSLMGGNTGELFF.